These 3 T cell receptor beta chains originate from one sample sequenced in a study of T cell responses to AZD1222 COVID-19 vaccine. Data came from immunoSEQ multiplex PCR; TCRdb stores just in-frame clones and leaves some out. The sample includes roughly 130,000 clones, roughly 87% seen only once; the top ten take approximately 1.4%. Sequencing was performed on peripheral blood, taken on day 0 of AZD1222 vaccination. Receptors were obtained from an adult in good health.

The genes are TRBV19 and TRBJ1-1; D perhaps matches TRBD1 (6 bases). Germline loops: CDR1 LNHDA, CDR2 SQIVND (reference sequence). The V and J ends lost 5 bases and 4 bases respectively, with 23 bases between them. The CDR3 runs 17 residues. Written as DNA, the CDR3 is TGTGCCAGTAGTTCGCAGGGGAGATTTTTTGGCCCCACTGAAGCTTTCTTT. Translating it yields CASSSQGRFFGPTEAFF.

This chain links TRBV28 with TRBJ2-7, with D unresolved. Germline assignment: CDR1 MDHEN and CDR2 SYDVKM. The CDR3 is made up of 14 amino acids. The V and J ends lost 6 bases and 0 bases respectively, with 12 bases between them. CDR3 nucleotides: TGTGCCAGCAGGACCCCTCGACACTCCTACGAGCAGTACTTC. Its protein is CASRTPRHSYEQYF.

The V and J genes are TRBV5-1 and TRBJ2-4; TRBD2 matches at 9 bases. CDR1 and CDR2 (germline): SGHRS, YFSETQ. The V gene end was trimmed by 4 bases and the J gene end by 2 bases; junction bases not matched to a gene: 10. This CDR3 is built from 17 residues. The CDR3 region is CASSPWGSGGSKNIQYF. As DNA, the CDR3 is TGCGCCAGCAGCCCCTGGGGTAGCGGGGGCTCCAAAAACATTCAGTACTTC.